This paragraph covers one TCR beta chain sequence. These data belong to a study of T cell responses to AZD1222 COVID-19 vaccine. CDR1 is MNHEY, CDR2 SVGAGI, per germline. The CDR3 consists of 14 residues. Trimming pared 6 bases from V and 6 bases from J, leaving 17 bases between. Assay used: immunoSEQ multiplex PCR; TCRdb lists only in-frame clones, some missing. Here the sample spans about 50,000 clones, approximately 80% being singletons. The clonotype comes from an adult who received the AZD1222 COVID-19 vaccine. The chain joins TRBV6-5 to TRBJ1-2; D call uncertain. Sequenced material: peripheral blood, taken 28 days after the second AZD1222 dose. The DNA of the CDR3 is TGTGCCAGCAGCCCCCTTGGAGGGTATGATGGCTACACCTTC. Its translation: CASSPLGGYDGYTF.